The entry below gives a single T cell receptor (beta chain) sequence along with its context. Relative to the germline gene, one junction end is altered; a read error may explain this. These data belong to a study of blood T cell repertoires in acute mononucleosis (dated by TCRdb to 2018 to 2021). About the full investigation: Convalescent samples, which represented the memory response, were taken 5 to 8 months after the acute presentation. The mean blood EBV load was 3.5 to 4 log10 genome copies per million B cells in acute infection and 2.6 at convalescence.

The CDR3 goes from the cysteine to the phenylalanine over 13 residues. The entry retains the CDR3 DNA only, 39 bases that are in frame from base 1. CDR1 and CDR2 are drawn from the germline V gene: ENHRY, SYGVKD. The sample's time point label, decoded: convalescence about 6 months (5-8 months) after acute presentation (visit 7). The study tracked CD8 T cell responses to two immunodominant EBV epitopes, BRLF1 109 (YVL-BR) and BMLF1 280 (GLC-BM), over primary infection. A positive serum heterophile antibody test together with EBV viral capsid antigen-specific IgM pointed to primary EBV infection. Magnetic positive selection (MACS) was first used to enrich total CD8 T cells from PBMCs. A FACSAria III was used to sort live CD3+ CD8+ tetramer+ cells to a purity above 85%. Cell sorting used a PE-conjugated tetramer carrying the BRLF1 109-117 peptide. Directly ex vivo after tetramer sorting, the TCR repertoires of EBV epitope-specific CD8 T cells were deep-sequenced at acute infection and at convalescence. The donors were a few individuals between roughly 18 and 29 years old who had clinical acute infectious mononucleosis along with laboratory evidence of primary EBV infection. Heparinized peripheral blood was collected once when donors presented clinically with mononucleosis symptoms and a second time roughly 6 months afterward. Ficoll-Paque density gradient centrifugation was used to isolate PBMCs.

Broader findings and caveats from the paper: Persistence into convalescence was observed for only about 10% of unique acute clonotypes, yet most of the response was made up by these persisting clonotypes, and the remaining acute clonotypes were seemingly replaced by new diverse de novo clonotypes. Only a few donors were included in the cohort, so group averages were based on very few individuals. In TCR repertoire selection for BRLF1 (YVL-BR), TCRalpha CDR3 motifs had a dominant role, while TCRbeta had a minimal role. Because only a fraction of each donor's blood was analyzed, sampling error might partly account for the low clonotype overlap between the acute and convalescent samples.

For TCR profiling, total RNA from at least 10,000 sorted tetramer+ CD8 T cells was reverse transcribed into cDNA. PCR amplification of CDR3 regions used primers annealing to V and J regions and added unique molecular identifiers so that templates could be tracked. TCRalpha and TCRbeta chains were profiled using the immunoSEQ platform, including its sequencing and error-correction standards. Turning to the authors' computational methods: Clonal copy numbers were corrected for sequencing and PCR errors, and CDR3s were defined according to IMGT conventions. Only productive rearrangements were analyzed, using immunoSEQ Analyzer versions 2.0 and 3.0, with gene-pairing frequencies processed further in Microsoft Excel. Circos plots were used to display V-J pairings, and MEME together with a custom motifSearch program was used to find CDR3 motifs. The OLGA algorithm was used to calculate the probability of generation of TCR sequences. Clonotypes seen at both visits were called persistent; those seen only acutely were nonpersistent; those seen only at convalescence were de novo. Any amino acid clonotype used by more than one donor was defined as a public TCR. Drawn from immuneACCESS, this table holds only the in-frame rearrangements with V and J called that TCRdb kept. Clones are partly lost; checked studies trace under half to an unresolved V gene and leave the rest unexplained. V and J calls and clone size are as listed in that table; D and trimming were resolved from the DNA. The sample has more than 1,500 clones on record, about 19% of them singletons. Roughly 29% of the sample belongs to the ten largest clones.

The sample was EBV YVL epitope tetramer+ CD8+ T cells sorted from PBMCs, taken during convalescence from infectious mononucleosis. This specimen's cell subset or site label, per the study, means: CD8 T cells binding a tetramer with EBV BRLF1 109-117 peptide (YVL-BR). This chain joins TRBV10-3 to TRBJ1-1; TRBD1 matches 7 bases in the middle. The clonotype comes from a woman aged 18-29 years with infectious mononucleosis caused by EBV. The CDR3 here reads CASSSAGGTEAFF. At the DNA level, the sequence is TGTGCCAGCAGTTCCGCAGGGGGCACTGAAGCTTTCTTT.